The 29 T cell receptor beta chains reported below all come from one sample, sequenced in a study of control samples from healthy donors and cancer patients. Only in-frame clones appear in the TCRdb table, and some are missing; sequencing was by immunoSEQ multiplex PCR. This table holds under 130,000 clones, 80% to 90% found once. The sequenced sample was PBMCs. The receptors here all came from a man in his fifties or sixties with lung cancer.

This clone has only one observation. The V call is TRBV2, the J call TRBJ2-2, with TRBD1 as a possible D gene (6 bases). Germline CDR1 and CDR2: SNHLY and FYNNEI. V lost 2 bases and J lost 0, with 13 bases in between. The CDR3 extends over 17 amino acids. CDR3 in DNA: TGTGCCAGCAGTGAAAGGACAGCCCTCGCGAACACCGGGGAGCTGTTTTTT. It translates to CASSERTALANTGELFF.

The J gene is TRBJ1-1, the V gene TRBV6-5, with D possibly matching TRBD1 (6 bases). This CDR3 spans 14 amino acids. Looked up from germline, CDR1 is MNHEY and CDR2 is SVGAGI. Trimming removed 0 bases at V and 4 bases at J, with 9 bases between. The CDR3: CASSYSPGATEAFF. The CDR3 bases are TGTGCCAGCAGTTACTCCCCAGGGGCCACTGAAGCTTTCTTT.

J is TRBJ2-7 and V is TRBV18; D gene ambiguous. This CDR3 region has 13 residues. The germline CDR1 and CDR2 sequences are KGHSH and LQKENI. Between the trimmed V and J ends, which lost 3 bases and 0 bases, there was a span of 6 bases. The CDR3: CASSPDNSYEQYF. The CDR3 DNA reads TGTGCCAGCTCACCCGACAACTCCTACGAGCAGTACTTC.

CDR3 coding DNA: TGTGCCAGCAGTCCCCAGGGGGCAGCTGGAAACACCATATATTTT. Amino acids: CASSPQGAAGNTIYF. The rearrangement links TRBV3-1 (or the pseudogene TRBV3-2) to TRBJ1-3, with 8 nucleotides matching TRBD1. Germline lookup yields CDR1 LGHDT and CDR2 YNNKEL (reference sequence). With V trimmed by 6 bases and J by 2 bases, 6 bases remained unmatched. This CDR3 spans 15 amino acids.

J is TRBJ2-1 and V is TRBV6-5; weak D call: TRBD2 (5 bases). The CDR3 spans 11 residues. In germline, CDR1 is MNHEY, CDR2 SVGAGI. The V end was cut by 6 bases, the J end by 7 bases, with 7 bases between. The CDR3 here is CASRSGNEQFF. In DNA form, the CDR3 reads TGTGCCAGCAGGTCGGGGAATGAGCAGTTCTTC.

This clone was seen once. The chain employs TRBV7-9 and TRBJ1-4, with 7 bases fitting TRBD1. Per the germline V gene, CDR1 is SEHNR and CDR2 is FQNEAQ (reference sequence). V shed 1 base and J 6 bases; nucleotides not matched to a gene: 8. The CDR3 is made up of 16 amino acids. CDR3 protein: CASSLGARTGDEKLFF. The CDR3 DNA reads as TGTGCCAGCAGCTTAGGAGCTAGGACAGGAGATGAAAAACTGTTTTTT.

The chain couples TRBV7-9 to TRBJ2-7; 7 bases agree with TRBD2. Germline CDR1 reads SEHNR; CDR2 reads FQNEAQ (reference sequence). The trim removed 6 bases at V and 1 base at J, leaving 9 bases unmatched. The CDR3 extends over 15 amino acids. The CDR3, as DNA: TGTGCCAGCAGTCTTACGGGGGGTCGTTCCTACGAGCAGTACGTC. Its protein is CASSLTGGRSYEQYV.

The CDR3 nucleotides read TGTGCCAGCAGAAAACAGGGAGTCACCGGGGAGCTGTTTTTT. It is translated as CASRKQGVTGELFF. This chain joins TRBV2 and TRBJ2-2, with a tentative D call TRBD1 (6 bases). Germline V gene lookup returns CDR1 SNHLY and CDR2 FYNNEI. V shed 6 bases and J shed 4 bases, with 12 bases lying between them. The CDR3 runs 14 residues.

The chain uses TRBV6-5 and TRBJ1-5; D possibly corresponds to TRBD1 (5 bases). Trimming left V 0 bases short and J 4 bases short, with 10 bases between. Germline V lookup: CDR1 MNHEY, CDR2 SVGAGI. The CDR3 totals 15 residues. CDR3: CASSYSGGGNQPQHF. The DNA of the CDR3 is TGTGCCAGCAGTTACTCGGGTGGGGGTAATCAGCCCCAGCATTTT.

The DNA for the CDR3 is TGCAGCGCCTCGGGACAGGGATACGAGCAGTACTTC. Amino acids: CSASGQGYEQYF. The rearrangement joins TRBV29-1 to TRBJ2-7, with TRBD1 matching over 9 bases. This CDR3 has 12 amino acids. V dropped 7 bases and J dropped 4; count of bases not matched to a gene: 5. Germline V gene lookup returns CDR1 SQVTM and CDR2 ANQGSEA.

This rearrangement joins TRBV11-3 to TRBJ2-5; possibly TRBD2 for D (5 bases). Germline V gene lookup returns CDR1 SGHNT and CDR2 YENEEA. The V and J ends lost 1 base and 6 bases respectively, with 12 bases between them. CDR3 length: 14 residues. CDR3 in amino acids: CASSLGTPGQTQYF. CDR3 DNA sequence: TGTGCCAGCAGCTTAGGGACTCCCGGGCAGACCCAGTACTTC.

The chain joins TRBV3-1 (or the pseudogene TRBV3-2) to TRBJ2-7; D gene unclear. V lost 4 bases and J lost 3, with 4 bases in between. This CDR3 contains 11 residues. The germline V gene has CDR1 LGHDT and CDR2 YNNKEL (reference sequence). This chain's CDR3 is CASSLGYEQYF. DNA for the CDR3: TGTGCCAGCAGCCTCGGCTACGAGCAGTACTTC.

This clone has only one observation. The same CDR3 can be traced to other DNA sequences in this sample. The chain carries TRBV27 and TRBJ2-5; the D is unclear. The CDR3 extends over 12 amino acids. The germline V gene encodes CDR1 MNHEY and CDR2 SMNVEV (reference sequence). V shed 5 bases and J shed 2 bases, with 6 bases lying between them. Here the CDR3 reads CASSPNQETQYF. The CDR3 bases are TGTGCCAGCAGTCCCAATCAAGAGACCCAGTACTTC.

This chain links TRBV6-4 with TRBJ2-7; possible D gene TRBD1, 6 bases. Trimming pared 8 bases from V and 0 bases from J, leaving 11 bases between. Germline V gives CDR1 MRHNA, CDR2 SNTAGT. The CDR3 spans 13 residues. CDR3 bases: TGTGCCAGCCCAAACAGGGACTCCTACGAGCAGTACTTC. It codes for CASPNRDSYEQYF.

The chain couples TRBV9 to TRBJ1-3; 9 bases align to TRBD1. CDR1 is SGDLS, CDR2 YYNGEE, per germline. The CDR3 covers 14 residues. J lost 8 bases, V lost 2 bases, and 5 bases had no gene match. The CDR3 loop reads CASSVGTGRHTIYF. In DNA, the CDR3 is TGTGCCAGCAGCGTCGGGACAGGGAGGCACACCATATATTTT.

CDR3 amino acids: CASTEDSLNTEAFF. The CDR3 DNA is TGTGCCAGCACCGAGGACAGCCTTAACACTGAAGCTTTCTTT. The J gene is TRBJ1-1, the V gene TRBV6-5; possibly TRBD1 for D (6 bases). The V end was cut by 7 bases, the J end by 2 bases, with 14 bases between. This CDR3 has 14 residues. Looked up from germline, CDR1 is MNHEY and CDR2 is SVGAGI.

This chain connects TRBV6-1 to TRBJ2-7; D is unclear. Trimming left V 0 bases short and J 2 bases short, with 11 bases between. The CDR3 spans 15 residues. Germline values: CDR1 MNHNS, CDR2 SASEGT. The CDR3 coding sequence is TGTGCCAGCAGTGAAGCGCCGACTGTAGCCTACGAGCAGTACGTC. Its protein product is CASSEAPTVAYEQYV.

The chain employs TRBV30 and TRBJ2-5; 11 bases match TRBD1. There are 14 residues in the CDR3. Per the germline V gene, CDR1 is GTSNPN and CDR2 is SVGIG (reference sequence). V was pared by 5 bases and J by 4 bases, with 6 bases of the junction left unmatched. CDR3 region: CAWLRTGGGETQYF. CDR3 DNA: TGTGCCTGGTTAAGGACAGGGGGCGGAGAGACCCAGTACTTC.

This chain links TRBV30 with TRBJ2-2, with no clear D. This CDR3 contains 14 residues. In germline, CDR1 is GTSNPN, CDR2 SVGIG (reference sequence). Trimming pared 2 bases from V and 0 bases from J, leaving 7 bases between. CDR3 loop: CAWSTHSNTGELFF. Here the CDR3 DNA reads TGTGCCTGGAGTACCCATTCGAACACCGGGGAGCTGTTTTTT.

This sequence joins TRBV11-2 and TRBJ1-4; the D gene is possibly TRBD1 (5 bases). This CDR3 is built from 15 residues. V lost 3 bases and J lost 0, with 8 bases in between. Germline V gene sequence: CDR1 SGHAT, CDR2 FQNNGV. The chain's CDR3 is CASSFGGATNEKLFF. In DNA form, the CDR3 reads TGTGCCAGCAGCTTCGGGGGGGCAACTAATGAAAAACTGTTTTTT.

The chain has TRBV2 and TRBJ1-1, with D uncertain. V shed 6 bases and J shed 11 bases, with 13 bases lying between them. The germline gives CDR1 SNHLY, CDR2 FYNNEI. This CDR3 has 11 residues. The CDR3 region has the DNA TGTGCCAGCAGAGTAGGGTCCCTGGCTTTCTTT. Amino acids: CASRVGSLAFF.

The chain has TRBV18 and TRBJ1-2; D ambiguous. Germline-derived CDR1 and CDR2 are KGHSH and LQKENI. This CDR3 has 13 residues. V lost 2 bases and J 6 bases, leaving 10 bases between the germline ends. The chain's CDR3 is CASSPDGSDGYTF. CDR3 bases: TGTGCCAGCTCACCAGACGGGTCGGATGGCTACACCTTC.

The chain has TRBV5-1 and TRBJ2-2; D gene ambiguous. The CDR3 consists of 14 residues. V dropped 1 base and J dropped 1 base, with 5 bases sitting between them. CDR1 is SGHRS and CDR2 is YFSETQ in the germline V gene. This CDR3 reads CASSLYLNTGELFF. In DNA, the CDR3 is TGCGCCAGCAGCTTGTATCTGAACACCGGGGAGCTGTTTTTT.

The J gene is TRBJ1-5, the V gene TRBV5-5; no firm D call. Germline loops: CDR1 SGHKS, CDR2 YYEKEE (reference sequence). Trimming took 1 base from V and 0 from J, leaving 2 bases between them. CDR3 length equals 13 residues. The CDR3 here is CASSLNSNQPQHF. CDR3 sequence (DNA): TGTGCCAGCAGCTTGAATAGCAATCAGCCCCAGCATTTT. The entire variable domain, with the rest obtained from reference TRBV5-5 and TRBJ1-5, is as follows: DAGVTQSPTHLIKTRGQQVTLRCSPISGHKSVSWYQQVLGQGPQFIFQYYEKEERGRGNFPDRFSARQFPNYSSELNVNALLLGDSALYLCASSLNSNQPQHFGDGTRLSIL.

The chain has TRBV6-1 and TRBJ2-3; D remains ambiguous. Germline CDR1 is MNHNS and CDR2 is SASEGT. Deletions cut 2 bases from V and 2 bases from J, with 11 bases between. This CDR3 comprises 15 residues. CDR3 sequence: CASSEIGPFTDTQYF. CDR3 nucleotides: TGTGCCAGCAGTGAAATAGGACCGTTCACAGATACGCAGTATTTT.

This chain connects TRBV30 to TRBJ1-1; 10 nucleotides line up with TRBD1. The germline V gene encodes CDR1 GTSNPN and CDR2 SVGIG (reference sequence). CDR3 length: 14 amino acids. V was pared by 3 bases and J by 7 bases, with 8 bases of the junction left unmatched. This CDR3 is CAWSAGTGVSEAFF. The CDR3, as DNA: TGTGCCTGGAGCGCCGGGACAGGGGTAAGTGAAGCTTTCTTT.

By its share, this clone is medium-sized. This chain uses TRBV5-4 with TRBJ2-7, with 7 bases aligning to TRBD1. Trimming at V came to 2 bases and at J to 3 bases, leaving 5 bases not matched to a gene. The CDR3 is made up of 14 amino acids. Per the germline V gene, CDR1 is SGHNT and CDR2 is YYREEE (reference sequence). CDR3 region: CASSLNAGGYEQYF. Here the CDR3 DNA reads TGTGCCAGCAGCTTAAACGCAGGGGGCTACGAGCAGTACTTC.

The rearrangement joins TRBV24-1 to TRBJ2-5; no reliable D call. V was cut by 4 bases and J by 7 bases, with 9 bases left in between. There are 12 residues in the CDR3. Per germline, CDR1 KGHDR and CDR2 SFDVKD. The chain's CDR3 is CATSDPPGTQYF. The CDR3 DNA reads TGTGCCACCAGTGACCCTCCAGGGACCCAGTACTTC.

The chain employs TRBV19 and TRBJ1-1; no clear D gene. Trimming stripped 3 bases from V and 4 bases from J, with 12 bases between. CDR1 and CDR2 (germline): LNHDA, SQIVND (reference sequence). The CDR3 sequence is 14 residues long. This CDR3 reads CASSMVATGTEAFF. Here the CDR3 DNA reads TGTGCCAGTAGTATGGTCGCAACGGGCACTGAAGCTTTCTTT.